A single sample is the source of the 21 T cell receptor beta chains below, sequenced in a study of shared clonotypes between healthy human individuals (dated by TCRdb to 2018 to 2021). Library preparation was by the immunoSEQ multiplex PCR assay. Held by TCRdb, this immuneACCESS table contains in-frame sequences only and omits some clones. Under half of the omission traces to an unresolved V gene where checked; the cause of the rest is unknown. For this sample the table gives 2 million to 2.5 million clones, of which about 90% were detected only once. Of the sample, 0.37% falls within the top ten clones. Material: naive CD4+ T cells from PBMCs. Sample cell subset or site, as interpreted from the label and publication: CD45RA+ positively selected. The receptors come from a man aged 18 to 29 in good health. Some clones in this sample may be carry-over from other donors' samples.

This clone was seen only once. This chain joins TRBV27 and TRBJ2-1, with TRBD2 matching 7 bases. J gave up 7 bases and V 7 bases, and 16 bases lay outside the gene matches. CDR1 and CDR2 from the germline V gene are MNHEY and SMNVEV (reference sequence). This CDR3 is 16 amino acids long. CDR3 in amino acids: CASTRLSRESRNEQFF. CDR3 bases: TGTGCCAGCACCCGACTCTCGCGGGAGAGCCGAAATGAGCAGTTCTTC.

This clone has only a few counts. The J gene is TRBJ1-5, the V gene TRBV6-1; no reliable D call. This CDR3 has 14 residues. The germline V and J ends were trimmed by 3 bases and 4 bases, with 10 bases remaining between them. Looked up from germline, CDR1 is MNHNS and CDR2 is SASEGT. This CDR3 is CASSDSGRNQPQHF. The DNA for the CDR3 is TGTGCCAGCAGTGACTCGGGCAGGAATCAGCCCCAGCATTTT.

This chain joins TRBV27 and TRBJ2-7; D is perhaps TRBD2 (6 bases). The CDR3 runs to 15 residues. V dropped 0 bases and J dropped 3 bases, with 12 bases sitting between them. From germline, CDR1 is MNHEY and CDR2 SMNVEV (reference sequence). The CDR3 DNA reads as TGTGCCAGCAGTTTATCCCCACTAGCAAACTACGAGCAGTACTTC. It translates to CASSLSPLANYEQYF.

Here the CDR3 DNA reads TGTGCCTGGAGTGTACCAGGGGCTGGAAACACCATATATTTT. It encodes CAWSVPGAGNTIYF. The V call is TRBV30, the J call TRBJ1-3, with D perhaps TRBD1 (6 bases). CDR1 and CDR2 (germline): GTSNPN, SVGIG (reference sequence). The length of the CDR3 is 14 residues. The V end lost 0 bases, the J end lost 2 bases, and 8 bases lay between the germline ends.

The CDR3 DNA is TGTGCCAGCAGTGAAAGCTCAGTGGAGAGCTACGAGCAGTACTTC. Residues: CASSESSVESYEQYF. This chain links TRBV2 with TRBJ2-7, with D unclear. Germline CDR1 is SNHLY and CDR2 is FYNNEI. The CDR3 length is 15 residues. V lost 2 bases and J 3 bases, leaving 14 bases between the germline ends. The full variable domain, completed using reference TRBV2 and TRBJ2-7, is EPEVTQTPSHQVTQMGQEVILRCVPISNHLYFYWYRQILGQKVEFLVSFYNNEISEKSEIFDDQFSVERPDGSNFTLKIRSTKLEDSAMYFCASSESSVESYEQYFGPGTRLTVT.

Only one count was recorded for this clone. This chain connects TRBV4-2 to TRBJ2-7, with D perhaps TRBD2 (7 bases). This CDR3 is 17 amino acids long. Germline V gives CDR1 LGHNA, CDR2 YNFKEQ. V lost 4 bases, J lost 3 bases, and 22 bases lay in between. In nucleotides, the CDR3 is TGTGCCAGCAGCCCGACTAGGGGGGGAGACAGAGACTACGAGCAGTACTTC. This translates into CASSPTRGGDRDYEQYF.

This rearrangement joins TRBV4-1 to TRBJ2-3, with D perhaps being TRBD1 or TRBD2 (6 bases each). The length of the CDR3 is 16 residues. The germline V gene has CDR1 MGHRA and CDR2 YSYEKL. V was clipped by 2 bases and J by 3 bases, with 15 bases between them. CDR3 in DNA: TGCGCCAGCAGCCAACCAGGGGCAGGGAGGACAGATACGCAGTATTTT. Protein sequence: CASSQPGAGRTDTQYF.

The chain employs TRBV27 and TRBJ2-2; a weak D match, TRBD2 (6 bases). The CDR3 covers 12 residues. Germline CDR1 MNHEY, CDR2 SMNVEV (reference sequence). V lost 6 bases and J 7 bases, leaving 9 bases between the germline ends. The CDR3 nucleotides read TGTGCCAGCAGCCAGACTAGCGGGGAGCTGTTTTTT. Its translation is CASSQTSGELFF.

The J gene is TRBJ1-1, the V gene TRBV6-5; weak D call: TRBD1 (5 bases). Trimming took 11 bases from V and 0 from J, leaving 13 bases between them. The germline gives CDR1 MNHEY, CDR2 SVGAGI. The CDR3 covers 13 residues. The CDR3 DNA is TGTGCCGCCCGCGGGGCCATGAACACTGAAGCTTTCTTT. Its translation: CAARGAMNTEAFF.

The chain has TRBV6-5 and TRBJ1-1; D call uncertain. With 4 bases removed from V and 5 bases from J, the gap between germline ends came to 11 bases. This CDR3 comprises 13 residues. Germline CDR1 is MNHEY and CDR2 is SVGAGI. CDR3 amino acids: CASSSPQRTEAFF. CDR3 DNA sequence: TGTGCCAGCAGTTCCCCTCAGAGAACTGAAGCTTTCTTT.

This sequence joins TRBV6-6 and TRBJ1-5; the D is unclear. Germline V gene sequence: CDR1 MNHNY, CDR2 SVGAGI (reference sequence). Trimming pared 2 bases from V and 5 bases from J, leaving 10 bases between. The CDR3 contains 14 residues. The CDR3: CASSYGSGYQPQHF. CDR3 DNA: TGTGCCAGCAGTTACGGTTCTGGATATCAGCCCCAGCATTTT.

The rearrangement joins TRBV29-1 to TRBJ1-1; D ambiguous. CDR3 length equals 14 residues. Germline V CDR1 and CDR2: SQVTM, ANQGSEA. V lost 4 bases, J lost 5 bases, and 17 bases lay in between. CDR3 nucleotide sequence: TGCAGCGTTGTATCGTTGTTGATGGGGACTGAAGCTTTCTTT. The encoded protein is CSVVSLLMGTEAFF.

The chain combines TRBV5-1 with TRBJ1-2; tentative D call: TRBD1 (5 bases). Trimming shortened V by 4 bases and J by 2 bases, and 15 bases separated the two germline ends. Germline assignment: CDR1 SGHRS and CDR2 YFSETQ. This CDR3 comprises 15 residues. CDR3 DNA sequence: TGCGCCAGCAGCCAGCGAGCAGGGCCAAACTATGGCTACACCTTC. Translating gives CASSQRAGPNYGYTF.

The rearrangement joins TRBV7-2 to TRBJ2-7; D may be TRBD1 or TRBD2 (5 bases each). There are 14 residues in the CDR3. Trimming cost V 4 bases and J 6 bases, with 16 bases left between them. Germline lookup yields CDR1 SGHTA and CDR2 FQGNSA. The CDR3 bases are TGTGCCAGCAGCTACTTCACTGGGGGTCCCGAGCAGTACTTC. Its translation is CASSYFTGGPEQYF.

The V gene is TRBV11-3, the J gene TRBJ2-2; maybe TRBD1 (5 bases). This CDR3 contains 16 residues. V was trimmed by 5 bases and J by 4 bases, leaving 17 bases between them. Germline CDR1 reads SGHNT; CDR2 reads YENEEA. The CDR3 DNA is TGTGCCAGCAGCCCCCGAAGCAGGGTAGGCACCGGGGAGCTGTTTTTT. It is translated as CASSPRSRVGTGELFF.

As regards this clone: Other DNA sequences in this sample translate to the same CDR3. The gene calls are TRBV28 and TRBJ1-4; no reliable D call. Germline lookup yields CDR1 MDHEN and CDR2 SYDVKM. The CDR3 runs to 13 residues. Trimming removed 2 bases from V and 4 bases from J, with 5 bases in between. In DNA, the CDR3 is TGTGCCAGCAGTTTAGGCGGTAATGAAAAACTGTTTTTT. The encoded protein is CASSLGGNEKLFF.

This rearrangement joins TRBV10-3 to TRBJ1-1; D not certain. The CDR3 covers 12 residues. V dropped 6 bases and J dropped 3 bases, with 8 bases sitting between them. The V gene's germline CDR1 is ENHRY and CDR2 SYGVKD. CDR3 residues: CAIRRVDTEAFF. CDR3 DNA: TGTGCCATCAGACGAGTAGACACTGAAGCTTTCTTT.

CDR3 sequence reads: CASKPTGTRGHYGYTF. CDR3 DNA sequence: TGTGCCAGCAAGCCTACCGGGACCCGGGGGCACTATGGCTACACCTTC. The rearrangement joins TRBV28 to TRBJ1-2; TRBD1 might be the D (6 bases). Germline CDR1 MDHEN, CDR2 SYDVKM. This CDR3 contains 16 residues. The germline V and J ends were trimmed by 7 bases and 3 bases, with 21 bases remaining between them.

This chain uses TRBV28 with TRBJ1-4, with D uncertain. Germline V gene sequence: CDR1 MDHEN, CDR2 SYDVKM. This CDR3 comprises 13 residues. The V and J ends lost 9 bases and 7 bases respectively, with 15 bases between them. The CDR3, as DNA: TGTGCCAGTAAGCCACCCGCAGGTGAAAAACTGTTTTTT. Protein: CASKPPAGEKLFF.

The rearrangement links TRBV4-2 to TRBJ1-5, with D tentatively TRBD1 (6 bases). Trimming pared 2 bases from V and 4 bases from J, leaving 12 bases between. Per the germline V gene, CDR1 is LGHNA and CDR2 is YNFKEQ. The CDR3 consists of 15 residues. This CDR3 reads CASSQIGGGNQPQHF. CDR3 in DNA: TGTGCCAGCAGCCAAATAGGGGGGGGGAATCAGCCCCAGCATTTT.

With respect to this clone: At the DNA level, this CDR3 is encoded by other sequences in the same sample as well. The chain has TRBV19 and TRBJ2-3, with unresolved D. The CDR3 is 13 amino acids. Trimming took off 1 base at V and 1 base at J, with 3 bases between the two ends. Germline V gene data show CDR1 as LNHDA and CDR2 as SQIVND (reference sequence). The CDR3 sequence: CASSIVGTDTQYF. As DNA, the CDR3 is TGTGCCAGTAGTATAGTCGGCACAGATACGCAGTATTTT.